The 17 T cell receptor beta chains given below trace back to one sample, sequenced in a study of cytotoxic CD8 clonotypes in ibrutinib-treated CLL. Measured with immunoSEQ multiplex PCR; TCRdb has only the in-frame clones, and not every one. Counted here are roughly 190,000 clones, over 60% occurring once; the ten biggest clones make up over 10%. The sequenced sample was PBMCs, obtained after 24 months of ibrutinib treatment. These receptors originate from a human donor with chronic lymphocytic leukemia.

This clone was counted a single time. The V call is TRBV5-4, the J call TRBJ2-3; D gene uncertain. The CDR3 loop spans 14 amino acids. V was pared by 0 bases and J by 4 bases, with 9 bases between. The V gene's germline CDR1 is SGHNT and CDR2 YYREEE (reference sequence). DNA of the CDR3: TGTGCCAGCAGCTTGGACGGACCATCAGATACGCAGTATTTT. Protein: CASSLDGPSDTQYF.

This chain links TRBV15 with TRBJ2-5, with TRBD1 identical over 7 bases. V lost 0 bases and J lost 5; bases outside the gene matches: 3. There are 14 residues in the CDR3. From germline, CDR1 is LNHNV and CDR2 YYDKDF (reference sequence). The chain's CDR3 is CATSRDRGPETQYF. DNA of the CDR3: TGTGCCACCAGCAGAGATAGGGGGCCGGAGACCCAGTACTTC.

The J gene is TRBJ1-2, the V gene TRBV27, with TRBD1 matching 8 bases. Germline CDR1 reads MNHEY; CDR2 reads SMNVEV (reference sequence). The CDR3 totals 15 residues. Trimming took 5 bases from V and 6 from J; bases not matched to a gene: 11. The CDR3 sequence: CASSPIDRGRNGYTF. In DNA form, the CDR3 reads TGTGCCAGCAGTCCGATCGACAGGGGTAGAAATGGCTACACCTTC.

This sequence joins TRBV2 and TRBJ1-2; D is uncertain. CDR1 is SNHLY, CDR2 FYNNEI, per germline. Trimming removed 6 bases from V and 2 bases from J, with 13 bases in between. The CDR3 has 14 residues. The CDR3 sequence: CASSPFPGNYGYTF. The CDR3 DNA reads as TGTGCCAGCAGCCCCTTCCCGGGAAACTATGGCTACACCTTC.

This rearrangement joins TRBV7-8 to TRBJ1-4; weak D call: TRBD1 (6 bases). The CDR3 is 15 residues long. The germline V gene has CDR1 SGHVS and CDR2 FQNEAQ. V was pared by 5 bases and J by 5 bases, with 15 bases between. CDR3 DNA sequence: TGTGCCAGCAGCAAAAGACAGGTTCCGAATGAAAAACTGTTTTTT. Translating it yields CASSKRQVPNEKLFF.

The rearrangement uses TRBV5-1 and TRBJ2-7; 9 nucleotides line up with TRBD1. Per the germline V gene, CDR1 is SGHRS and CDR2 is YFSETQ. This CDR3 region has 14 residues. J was trimmed by 4 bases and V by 4 bases; bases with no gene match: 6. DNA of the CDR3: TGCGCCAGCAGCGGCCGGACAGGGGTATACGAGCAGTACTTC. This gives the protein CASSGRTGVYEQYF.

The chain employs TRBV28 and TRBJ2-1; TRBD2 matches at 10 bases. The J segment lost 1 base and the V segment lost 3 bases, leaving 3 bases of the junction unmatched. CDR1 and CDR2 (germline): MDHEN, SYDVKM. The CDR3 length is 16 residues. The CDR3 DNA is TGTGCCAGCAGTTTGGGACTAGCGAGTTCCTACAATGAGCAGTTCTTC. Translation: CASSLGLASSYNEQFF.

The chain links TRBV28 to TRBJ1-2, with TRBD1 matching 8 bases. V shed 6 bases, J shed 4 bases, and the junction held 7 bases outside the gene matches. The CDR3 runs 14 residues. Germline V gene sequence: CDR1 MDHEN, CDR2 SYDVKM. This CDR3 reads CASRRQGSTYGYTF. CDR3 bases: TGTGCCAGCAGGAGACAGGGGAGTACCTATGGCTACACCTTC.

The J gene is TRBJ2-2, the V gene TRBV7-9; D might be TRBD1 or TRBD2, each matching 6 bases. The CDR3 covers 14 residues. The V end lost 5 bases, the J end lost 8 bases, and 15 bases lay between the germline ends. CDR1 is SEHNR and CDR2 is FQNEAQ in the germline V gene (reference sequence). The CDR3 DNA reads as TGTGCCAGCAGCACCCAAGGGGGGCGAGGGGAGCTGTTTTTT. Translation gives CASSTQGGRGELFF. Drawing the rest from reference TRBV7-9 and TRBJ2-2, the complete variable domain is DTGVSQNPRHKITKRGQNVTFRCDPISEHNRLYWYRQTLGQGPEFLTYFQNEAQLEKSRLLSDRFSAERPKGSFSTLEIQRTEQGDSAMYLCASSTQGGRGELFFGEGSRLTVL.

This chain links TRBV6-6 with TRBJ2-5; 7 bases match TRBD2. CDR1 and CDR2 (germline): MNHNY, SVGAGI (reference sequence). This CDR3 comprises 16 residues. The ends lost 8 bases at V and 4 bases at J; junction bases unmatched: 16. CDR3 region: CASLRAFRGEGETQYF. Here the CDR3 DNA reads TGTGCCAGCCTACGTGCTTTTCGGGGGGAGGGAGAGACCCAGTACTTC.

This chain connects TRBV14 to TRBJ1-2; D gene unclear. V lost 1 base, J lost 5 bases, and 8 bases lay in between. The germline gives CDR1 SGHDN, CDR2 FVKESK. The CDR3 totals 13 residues. CDR3 nucleotides: TGTGCCAGCAGCCAAGTTCGGGGTTATGGCTACACCTTC. Translated: CASSQVRGYGYTF.

CDR3 protein: CASSIIGTGSFNEQFF. The CDR3 nucleotides read TGTGCCAGTAGTATAATCGGGACAGGGAGTTTCAATGAGCAGTTCTTC. V is TRBV19 and J is TRBJ2-1; TRBD1 agrees at 9 bases. Losses at the gene ends were 2 bases for V and 6 bases for J; bases not matched to a gene: 8. Per the germline V gene, CDR1 is LNHDA and CDR2 is SQIVND (reference sequence). This CDR3 region has 16 residues. The complete variable domain, with remaining parts taken from reference TRBV19 and TRBJ2-1, reads DGGITQSPKYLFRKEGQNVTLSCEQNLNHDAMYWYRQDPGQGLRLIYYSQIVNDFQKGDIAEGYSVSREKKESFPLTVTSAQKNPTAFYLCASSIIGTGSFNEQFFGPGTRLTVL.

The V gene is TRBV19, the J gene TRBJ1-1, with D unclear. V was clipped by 7 bases and J by 0 bases, with 9 bases between them. The CDR3 totals 13 residues. CDR1 is LNHDA and CDR2 is SQIVND in the germline V gene (reference sequence). CDR3 region: CASKWSMNTEAFF. The CDR3 DNA reads as TGTGCCAGTAAATGGAGCATGAACACTGAAGCTTTCTTT.

The J gene is TRBJ2-7, the V gene TRBV9, with 7 positions matching TRBD2. Germline loops: CDR1 SGDLS, CDR2 YYNGEE. After removal of 3 bases from V and 5 bases from J, the junction contained 11 bases not matched to a gene. The CDR3 runs 15 residues. The CDR3 sequence: CASSALAAGVHEQYF. CDR3 DNA sequence: TGTGCCAGCAGCGCCCTCGCCGCGGGAGTTCACGAGCAGTACTTC. The entire variable domain, with the rest obtained from reference TRBV9 and TRBJ2-7, is as follows: DSGVTQTPKHLITATGQRVTLRCSPRSGDLSVYWYQQSLDQGLQFLIQYYNGEERAKGNILERFSAQQFPDLHSELNLSSLELGDSALYFCASSALAAGVHEQYFGPGTRLTVT.

The chain is built from TRBV7-8 and TRBJ2-2; tentatively, D is TRBD2 (7 bases). Trimming shortened V by 4 bases and J by 6 bases, and 12 bases separated the two germline ends. The CDR3 consists of 14 residues. The germline gives CDR1 SGHVS, CDR2 FQNEAQ. CDR3 loop: CASSSLGGAGELFF. CDR3 DNA sequence: TGTGCCAGCAGCTCCCTAGGGGGGGCCGGGGAGCTGTTTTTT.

The CDR3 here is CASSSGTDTQYF. DNA of the CDR3: TGTGCCAGCAGTTCCGGCACAGATACGCAGTATTTT. The gene calls are TRBV27 and TRBJ2-3; no clear D gene. The CDR3 has 12 amino acids. From germline, CDR1 is MNHEY and CDR2 SMNVEV (reference sequence). The V end lost 4 bases, the J end lost 1 base, and 3 bases lay between the germline ends.

V usage is TRBV25-1 and J usage is TRBJ1-1; 7 nucleotides agree with TRBD1. CDR1 is MGHDK and CDR2 is SYGVNS in the germline V gene. This CDR3 spans 13 amino acids. Trimming cost V 10 bases and J 1 base; bases outside gene matches: 6. This CDR3 reads CATRGQENTEAFF. The DNA for the CDR3 is TGTGCCACCCGAGGACAGGAGAACACTGAAGCTTTCTTT.